The 30 T cell receptor beta chains below come from one sample, sequenced in a study of cytomegalovirus exposure and HLA in healthy donors. The assay was immunoSEQ multiplex PCR, and TCRdb's table has in-frame clones only and misses some. Of approximately 170,000 clones listed, about 89% were seen once; the top ten hold 3% to 3.5%. Material: PBMCs. The receptors shown here come from a woman younger than 30 in good health and CMV-seropositive.

As regards this clone: In the same sample, other DNA sequences code for this CDR3. The rearrangement joins TRBV7-2 to TRBJ2-3, with 13 bases aligning to TRBD2. CDR1 is SGHTA and CDR2 is FQGNSA in the germline V gene. The CDR3 is 15 amino acids. With 5 bases clipped from V and 5 bases from J, the junction kept 4 bases outside the gene matches. The CDR3 coding sequence is TGTGCCAGCAGCCCGGGACTAGCGGGAAGAGATACGCAGTATTTT. This sequence encodes CASSPGLAGRDTQYF.

Details on this clone: An end of the junction does not agree with germline; a read error may underlie this. This sequence joins TRBV7-8 and TRBJ2-3; D remains unclear. This CDR3 contains 14 residues. CDR1 and CDR2 (germline): SGHVS, FQNEAQ. Written as DNA, the CDR3 is TGTGCCCGCAGGCGGCCCGACGTGACAGATACGCAGTATTTT. Amino acid sequence: CARRRPDVTDTQYF.

The chain recombines TRBV9 with TRBJ1-5, with a weak D call TRBD1 (5 bases). Germline CDR1 is SGDLS and CDR2 is YYNGEE. There are 15 residues in the CDR3. V was trimmed by 0 bases and J by 1 base, leaving 8 bases between them. CDR3 protein: CASSVGGDSNQPQHF. The CDR3 DNA follows: TGTGCCAGCAGCGTAGGGGGGGACAGCAATCAGCCCCAGCATTTT. Full variable domain (rest looked up from reference TRBV9 and TRBJ1-5): DSGVTQTPKHLITATGQRVTLRCSPRSGDLSVYWYQQSLDQGLQFLIQYYNGEERAKGNILERFSAQQFPDLHSELNLSSLELGDSALYFCASSVGGDSNQPQHFGDGTRLSIL.

The rearrangement joins TRBV15 to TRBJ2-1, with D maybe TRBD1 (5 bases). V was pared by 0 bases and J by 9 bases, with 15 bases between. The CDR3 runs 15 residues. Looked up from germline, CDR1 is LNHNV and CDR2 is YYDKDF (reference sequence). CDR3 bases: TGTGCCACCAGCAGAGATCGGCAAACCGACAGTGAGCAGTTCTTC. The encoded protein is CATSRDRQTDSEQFF.

The chain combines TRBV14 with TRBJ2-7, with 10 bases that match TRBD2. The ends lost 1 base at V and 2 bases at J; junction bases unmatched: 5. The length of the CDR3 is 16 residues. The germline V gene encodes CDR1 SGHDN and CDR2 FVKESK. DNA of the CDR3: TGTGCCAGCAGCCAAGGAACTAGCGGGATCACCTACGAGCAGTACTTC. Protein product: CASSQGTSGITYEQYF.

V gene TRBV28 combines with J gene TRBJ2-2; 7 positions match TRBD1. Germline CDR1 and CDR2: MDHEN and SYDVKM. The ends lost 5 bases at V and 7 bases at J; junction bases unmatched: 4. The length of the CDR3 is 13 residues. CDR3 sequence (DNA): TGTGCCAGCAGTACCTACAGGGGCGGGGAGCTGTTTTTT. It translates to CASSTYRGGELFF.

This clone was seen only a few times. The rearrangement joins TRBV28 to TRBJ2-1; 15 nucleotides agree with TRBD2. The germline gives CDR1 MDHEN, CDR2 SYDVKM. This CDR3 comprises 16 residues. The trim removed 9 bases at V and 8 bases at J, leaving 11 bases unmatched. CDR3 DNA sequence: TGTGCCAGGACAAACGGACTAGCGGGGGGGCTAGATGAGCAGTTCTTC. Encoded protein: CARTNGLAGGLDEQFF.

The chain links TRBV2 to TRBJ1-2, with D uncertain. Germline-derived CDR1 and CDR2 are SNHLY and FYNNEI. V gave up 6 bases and J gave up 5 bases, with 13 bases separating them. The CDR3 spans 13 residues. CDR3 region: CASSDTTLYGYTF. CDR3 in DNA: TGTGCCAGCAGCGATACTACACTATATGGCTACACCTTC.

The rearrangement links TRBV27 to TRBJ2-1; 11 bases line up with TRBD2. V gave up 4 bases and J gave up 6 bases; unmatched junction bases: 8. CDR3 length: 16 amino acids. CDR1 and CDR2 from the germline V gene are MNHEY and SMNVEV (reference sequence). In nucleotides, the CDR3 is TGTGCCAGCAGTTGGCAACTTAGCGGGAGGGCCAATGAGCAGTTCTTC. This translates into CASSWQLSGRANEQFF.

The chain recombines TRBV6-5 with TRBJ2-2; a weak D match, TRBD1 (5 bases). CDR1 is MNHEY, CDR2 SVGAGI, per germline. Deletions cut 6 bases from V and 5 bases from J, with 16 bases between. This CDR3 comprises 15 residues. CDR3 sequence reads: CASRRITGRTGELFF. CDR3 nucleotide sequence: TGTGCCAGCAGGCGGATAACAGGCCGGACCGGGGAGCTGTTTTTT.

This chain connects TRBV2 to TRBJ1-5; possible D gene TRBD1, 5 bases. V gave up 1 base and J gave up 2 bases, with 9 bases separating them. Germline values: CDR1 SNHLY, CDR2 FYNNEI. The CDR3 spans 15 residues. In DNA, the CDR3 is TGTGCCAGCAGTGAAGTGGGGGGTCGCAATCAGCCCCAGCATTTT. Protein: CASSEVGGRNQPQHF.

The CDR3 sequence is CATSLRGQISQPQHF. The CDR3 DNA sequence: TGTGCCACCAGTTTGAGGGGGCAGATAAGTCAGCCCCAGCATTTT. V and J are TRBV15 and TRBJ1-5; TRBD1 agrees at 7 bases. This CDR3 region has 15 residues. Per germline, CDR1 LNHNV and CDR2 YYDKDF (reference sequence). Losses at the gene ends were 6 bases for V and 6 bases for J; bases not matched to a gene: 11. Variable domain in full (rest from reference TRBV15 and TRBJ1-5): DAMVIQNPRYQVTQFGKPVTLSCSQTLNHNVMYWYQQKSSQAPKLLFHYYDKDFNNEADTPDNFQSRRPNTSFCFLDIRSPGLGDTAMYLCATSLRGQISQPQHFGDGTRLSIL.

This chain uses TRBV25-1 with TRBJ1-2, with 8 positions matching TRBD1. CDR1 is MGHDK and CDR2 is SYGVNS in the germline V gene. This CDR3 has 16 amino acids. V shed 4 bases, J shed 3 bases, and the junction held 10 bases outside the gene matches. Written as DNA, the CDR3 is TGTGCCAGCAGTGCGACCGAAAGACAGGGGCACTATGGCTACACCTTC. Its protein product is CASSATERQGHYGYTF.

J is TRBJ2-7 and V is TRBV19; 8 positions agree with TRBD1. CDR1 and CDR2 from the germline V gene are LNHDA and SQIVND (reference sequence). The V segment lost 8 bases and the J segment 4 bases; nucleotides outside the gene matches: 4. This CDR3 region has 12 residues. The CDR3 DNA follows: TGTGCCAGTGGAACAGGGGGATACGAGCAGTACTTC. This sequence encodes CASGTGGYEQYF. Complete variable domain (other parts from reference TRBV19 and TRBJ2-7): DGGITQSPKYLFRKEGQNVTLSCEQNLNHDAMYWYRQDPGQGLRLIYYSQIVNDFQKGDIAEGYSVSREKKESFPLTVTSAQKNPTAFYLCASGTGGYEQYFGPGTRLTVT.

The V and J genes are TRBV9 and TRBJ2-2, with 8 bases that match TRBD1. V lost 4 bases, J lost 2 bases, and 7 bases stayed unmatched. Germline V lookup: CDR1 SGDLS, CDR2 YYNGEE. The CDR3 runs to 16 residues. CDR3 loop: CASSTWTGFNTGELFF. As DNA, the CDR3 is TGTGCCAGCAGCACGTGGACAGGGTTTAACACCGGGGAGCTGTTTTTT.

This rearrangement joins TRBV19 to TRBJ2-1; 9 bases fit TRBD2. The CDR3 is 13 residues long. Germline V lookup: CDR1 LNHDA, CDR2 SQIVND (reference sequence). The J segment lost 8 bases and the V segment lost 7 bases, leaving 6 bases of the junction unmatched. CDR3 DNA: TGTGCCAGTACTAATAGCGGGAGACATGAGCAGTTCTTC. It encodes CASTNSGRHEQFF.

The chain uses TRBV9 and TRBJ2-2; 12 nucleotides agree with TRBD2. V lost 4 bases and J lost 6; bases outside the gene matches: 7. The length of the CDR3 is 16 residues. In germline, CDR1 is SGDLS, CDR2 YYNGEE. The CDR3 region is CASSPTSGRPAGELFF. CDR3 nucleotide sequence: TGTGCCAGCAGCCCGACTAGCGGGAGACCGGCCGGGGAGCTGTTTTTT.

This chain uses TRBV19 with TRBJ2-5; D possibly corresponds to TRBD1 (5 bases). CDR1 and CDR2 (germline): LNHDA, SQIVND (reference sequence). The CDR3 contains 14 residues. Trimming removed 1 base from V and 2 bases from J, with 8 bases in between. The CDR3 region has the DNA TGTGCCAGTAGTATAGGGGGCAGACAAGAGACCCAGTACTTC. Translated, it gives CASSIGGRQETQYF.

This chain connects TRBV7-9 to TRBJ2-7; TRBD2 agrees at 12 bases. The CDR3 sequence is 19 residues long. Looked up from germline, CDR1 is SEHNR and CDR2 is FQNEAQ (reference sequence). The trim removed 7 bases at V and 6 bases at J, leaving 22 bases unmatched. CDR3 region: CASTDRPRAPGLAGPEQYF. The CDR3 DNA is TGTGCCAGCACCGATAGGCCCCGGGCTCCAGGACTAGCGGGACCCGAGCAGTACTTC.

The V and J genes are TRBV19 and TRBJ1-1, with 7 bases lining up with TRBD1. Trimming cost V 3 bases and J 3 bases; bases outside gene matches: 10. This CDR3 is 16 amino acids long. Looked up from germline, CDR1 is LNHDA and CDR2 is SQIVND (reference sequence). CDR3 DNA sequence: TGTGCCAGTAGTATGAGGGGGCCTAGGGATGACACTGAAGCTTTCTTT. This sequence encodes CASSMRGPRDDTEAFF.

The rearrangement links TRBV15 to TRBJ2-7, with D possibly being TRBD2 (5 bases). The V gene's germline CDR1 is LNHNV and CDR2 YYDKDF (reference sequence). Trimming shortened V by 3 bases and J by 2 bases, and 14 bases separated the two germline ends. The CDR3 is 15 amino acids. The CDR3 spells CATSRGLDYTYEQYF. The CDR3 DNA reads TGTGCCACCAGCAGGGGCCTAGACTATACCTACGAGCAGTACTTC.

A note on this clone: A read error is possible here, since a much larger clone lies one base away. The chain couples TRBV27 to TRBJ1-6; 8 bases fit TRBD1. Germline trimming cut 9 bases from V and 9 bases from J; bases unmatched to any gene: 13. This CDR3 has 15 residues. Germline CDR1 is MNHEY and CDR2 is SMNVEV (reference sequence). The CDR3 DNA is TGTGCCAGAAGTACTCGGACAGGGAAGGGTTCACCCCTCCACTTT. It specifies CARSTRTGKGSPLHF.

The genes are TRBV7-8 and TRBJ1-4; a possible D gene is TRBD1 (6 bases). Germline V gene data show CDR1 as SGHVS and CDR2 as FQNEAQ. Trimming took 4 bases from V and 2 from J, leaving 17 bases between them. This CDR3 is built from 17 residues. CDR3 amino acids: CASSSEEQGSTNEKLFF. The CDR3 DNA reads TGTGCCAGCAGCTCAGAAGAACAGGGCTCTACTAATGAAAAACTGTTTTTT.

The V gene is TRBV7-3, the J gene TRBJ2-6, with TRBD2 matching over 14 bases. Germline V gene sequence: CDR1 SGHTA, CDR2 FQGTGA. The CDR3 is made up of 20 amino acids. J gave up 1 base and V 1 base, and 6 bases lay outside the gene matches. The CDR3 coding sequence is TGTGCCAGCAGCTTAAGCGGACTAGCGGGAGGTTGGTCTGGGGCCAACGTCCTGACTTTC. Its translation is CASSLSGLAGGWSGANVLTF. Together with reference TRBV7-3 and TRBJ2-6, the CDR3 gives the full variable domain: GAGVSQTPSNKVTEKGKYVELRCDPISGHTALYWYRQSLGQGPEFLIYFQGTGAADDSGLPNDRFFAVRPEGSVSTLKIQRTERGDSAVYLCASSLSGLAGGWSGANVLTFGAGSRLTVL.

The CDR3 region is CASRGRANYGYTF. CDR3 in DNA: TGTGCCAGCAGAGGCAGGGCCAACTATGGCTACACCTTC. The chain combines TRBV6-5 with TRBJ1-2; a possible D gene is TRBD1 (5 bases). The CDR3 is 13 residues long. V lost 6 bases and J 2 bases, leaving 10 bases between the germline ends. The germline CDR1 and CDR2 sequences are MNHEY and SVGAGI.

The chain has TRBV7-9 and TRBJ2-1; TRBD2 matches 9 bases. From germline, CDR1 is SEHNR and CDR2 FQNEAQ (reference sequence). CDR3 length equals 15 residues. V was pared by 5 bases and J by 8 bases, with 10 bases of the junction left unmatched. The CDR3 loop reads CASSPGPSGNDEQFF. The CDR3, as DNA: TGTGCCAGCAGCCCGGGTCCTAGCGGGAATGATGAGCAGTTCTTC.

The chain combines TRBV4-2 with TRBJ2-7; 7 nucleotides line up with TRBD1. The CDR3 is made up of 17 amino acids. Germline V gene sequence: CDR1 LGHNA, CDR2 YNFKEQ. J gave up 3 bases and V 1 base, and 12 bases lay outside the gene matches. CDR3 residues: CASSQGLSGGNFYEQYF. The CDR3 DNA sequence: TGTGCCAGCAGCCAAGGTCTTTCAGGGGGAAACTTCTACGAGCAGTACTTC.

This clone has a handful of counts. The V call is TRBV13, the J call TRBJ2-3, with D possibly matching TRBD2 (6 bases). The V gene's germline CDR1 is PRHDT and CDR2 FYEKMQ (reference sequence). This CDR3 has 15 amino acids. Trimming left V 5 bases short and J 0 bases short, with 12 bases between. The CDR3 nucleotides read TGTGCCAGCAGCCGGGACTCGCTTAGCACAGATACGCAGTATTTT. Amino acids: CASSRDSLSTDTQYF.

The V call is TRBV6-5, the J call TRBJ1-2, with D possibly matching TRBD1 (6 bases). Germline lookup yields CDR1 MNHEY and CDR2 SVGAGI. The V end lost 6 bases, the J end lost 4 bases, and 15 bases lay between the germline ends. The CDR3 runs to 14 residues. CDR3 in amino acids: CASRNIGGSYGYTF. Written as DNA, the CDR3 is TGTGCCAGCAGGAATATAGGGGGTTCCTATGGCTACACCTTC.

The chain combines TRBV5-1 with TRBJ2-1; 13 positions match TRBD2. The germline CDR1 and CDR2 sequences are SGHRS and YFSETQ. CDR3 length: 16 amino acids. V dropped 3 bases and J dropped 7; count of bases not matched to a gene: 7. The CDR3 sequence: CASSWTSGGVVNEQFF. CDR3 nucleotides: TGCGCCAGCAGCTGGACTAGCGGGGGTGTAGTAAATGAGCAGTTCTTC.